The clone carrying this T cell receptor beta chain was picked up one time. These data are taken from a study of blood T cell repertoires in COVID-19. Study summary: Specimens from acute and convalescent COVID-19 originated in the United States, Italy and Spain. The cDNA or gDNA used as material had been derived from T cells, B-cell-depleted T cells, or PBMCs.

This table comes from immunoSEQ multiplex PCR, and its TCRdb copy is limited to in-frame clones, with some not included. The sample includes roughly 130,000 clones, approximately 80% of them seen just once. The clonotype was recovered from a man in his 70s with acute or convalescent COVID-19. Sequencing was done on a sample of peripheral blood.

The CDR3, as DNA: TGTGCCAGCAGTCCCCCCGGGAGGGCAGATCCAGATACGCAGTATTTT. It translates to CASSPPGRADPDTQYF. The V gene is TRBV27, the J gene TRBJ2-3; 8 positions agree with TRBD2. This CDR3 is 16 amino acids long. V was clipped by 5 bases and J by 4 bases; unmatched bases: 11. Germline assignment: CDR1 MNHEY and CDR2 SMNVEV (reference sequence).